The present TCR beta chain was sequenced within a study of cytomegalovirus exposure and HLA in healthy donors. The PCR ran on 60 Vbeta and 13 Jbeta primers. Clones were read by immunoSEQ multiplex PCR, and TCRdb kept only the in-frame ones, dropping some. The sample lists 150,000 to 200,000 clones, approximately 79% occurring once. Sequenced: PBMCs. The TCR comes from a male donor in good health and CMV-seronegative.

Written as DNA, the CDR3 is TGTGCCAGCTCACCACTACGGGGGAGGTCCTACGAGCAGTACTTC. Its protein product is CASSPLRGRSYEQYF. The gene calls are TRBV18 and TRBJ2-7, with D perhaps TRBD2 (6 bases). Germline assignment: CDR1 KGHSH and CDR2 LQKENI. This CDR3 has 15 amino acids. Trimming removed 1 base at V and 1 base at J, with 11 bases between.